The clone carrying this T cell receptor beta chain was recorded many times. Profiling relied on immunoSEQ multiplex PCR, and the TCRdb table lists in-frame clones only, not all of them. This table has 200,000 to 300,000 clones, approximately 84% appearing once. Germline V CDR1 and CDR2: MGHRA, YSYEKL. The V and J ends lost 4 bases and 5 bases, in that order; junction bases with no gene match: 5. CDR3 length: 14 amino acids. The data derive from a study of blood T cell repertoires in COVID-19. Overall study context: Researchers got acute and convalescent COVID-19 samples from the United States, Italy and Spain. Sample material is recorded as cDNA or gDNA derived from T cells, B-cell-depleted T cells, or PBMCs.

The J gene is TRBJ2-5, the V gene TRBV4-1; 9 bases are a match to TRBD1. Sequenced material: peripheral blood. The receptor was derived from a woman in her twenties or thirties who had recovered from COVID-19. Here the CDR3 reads CASSLLTGGETQYF. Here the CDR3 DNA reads TGCGCCAGCAGCCTATTGACAGGGGGGGAGACCCAGTACTTC.